This TCR beta chain was found in a study of cytomegalovirus exposure and HLA in healthy donors. Looking at the study overall: T cells numbering about 179 million yielded some 110 million unique TCR beta sequences in an earlier analysis. Study-level findings and limits: What TCR beta sequences reportedly achieved was accurate prediction of HLA-A and HLA-B alleles in most subjects. Clonal expansion, a later analysis showed, was greater in HLA-associated TCR beta chains than in equally common others. Researchers counted around 180 TCR beta chains as cytomegalovirus-associated.

For this clone: Its specificity is unknown.

Both 60 Vbeta primers and 13 Jbeta primers went into the PCR. Sequencing was performed with immunoSEQ multiplex PCR; in TCRdb, only in-frame clones are kept and a portion is missing. The data contain more than 100,000 clones, 15% of them singletons. The CDR3 covers 17 residues. With V trimmed by 4 bases and J by 4 bases, 9 bases remained unmatched. Germline values: CDR1 LGHNA, CDR2 YNFKEQ. The sample comprised PBMCs. The sequence came from a woman aged 18-35 years in good health and CMV-seronegative. The genes are TRBV4-2 and TRBJ2-2; TRBD1 matches 10 bases. CDR3 bases: TGTGCCAGCAGCCCCTCCGGGACAGGGGATTTCACCGGGGAGCTGTTTTTT. This sequence encodes CASSPSGTGDFTGELFF.